Listed below are T cell receptor beta chains from one sample, sequenced in a study of glioma-infiltrating T cells after dendritic cell vaccination. Repertoires were generated with immunoSEQ multiplex PCR, while TCRdb's copy carries only in-frame clones and drops some. In the table there are 85,000 or so clones, 85% of which are singletons. The material sequenced was blood, taken after dendritic cell vaccination. Every receptor here comes from a human donor with glioblastoma. The CDR3 runs from the conserved cysteine through the conserved F or W. A D gene is named only where the DNA matches it firmly. Clone sizes are given selectively: once, few, many, or a class where the clone is expanded.

.,TRBV5-1,.,TRBJ2-7,CASSKTEDYLSYEQYF,TGCGCCAGCAGCAAAACAGAGGACTACCTATCCTACGAGCAGTACTTC
.,TRBV30,TRBD1,TRBJ1-5,CAWSGGQNNQPQHF,TGTGCCTGGAGTGGGGGACAGAACAATCAGCCCCAGCATTTT
once,TRBV6-1,.,TRBJ1-4,CASSDQGKINEKLFF,TGTGCCAGCAGTGACCAGGGGAAGATTAATGAAAAACTGTTTTTT
.,TRBV6-5,.,TRBJ2-2,CASSADTGELFF,TGTGCCAGCAGTGCGGACACCGGGGAGCTGTTTTTT
.,TRBV28,TRBD2,TRBJ2-7,CASQAGGPYEQYF,TGTGCCAGCCAAGCGGGAGGGCCCTACGAGCAGTACTTC
.,TRBV6-5,TRBD1,TRBJ1-2,CASSLGQGFRYGYTF,TGTGCCAGCAGTTTGGGACAGGGGTTTCGCTATGGCTACACCTTC
once,TRBV27,.,TRBJ2-7,CASSFSLSYEQYF,TGTGCCAGCAGTTTTTCCCTCTCCTACGAGCAGTACTTC
few,TRBV6-1,.,TRBJ1-5,CASSERGGLRQHF,TGTGCCAGCAGTGAACGCGGGGGTCTGAGGCAGCATTTT
once,TRBV27,TRBD2,TRBJ2-1,CASSYSGGYNEQFF,TGTGCCAGCAGTTATAGCGGGGGCTACAATGAGCAGTTCTTC
.,TRBV15,.,TRBJ2-2,CATSRDLAEGLTGELFF,TGTGCCACCAGCAGAGACCTGGCGGAGGGCCTCACCGGGGAGCTGTTTTTT
.,TRBV7-2,.,TRBJ1-1,CASSFEAGFTEAFF,TGTGCCAGCAGCTTCGAGGCAGGGTTCACTGAAGCTTTCTTT
.,TRBV7-3,TRBD1,TRBJ2-5,CASSSGTEEETQYF,TGTGCCAGCAGCTCCGGGACAGAGGAAGAGACCCAGTACTTC
once,TRBV5-1,TRBD1,TRBJ1-1,CASSWTGGGSYTEAFF,TGCGCCAGCAGCTGGACAGGGGGCGGAAGTTACACTGAAGCTTTCTTT
few,TRBV6-1,.,TRBJ1-1,CASSGTTVPNTEAFF,TGTGCCAGCAGTGGGACGACAGTACCGAACACTGAAGCTTTCTTT
.,TRBV6-5,.,TRBJ1-2,CASSYAGGQNYGYTF,TGTGCCAGCAGTTATGCCGGGGGGCAGAACTATGGCTACACCTTC